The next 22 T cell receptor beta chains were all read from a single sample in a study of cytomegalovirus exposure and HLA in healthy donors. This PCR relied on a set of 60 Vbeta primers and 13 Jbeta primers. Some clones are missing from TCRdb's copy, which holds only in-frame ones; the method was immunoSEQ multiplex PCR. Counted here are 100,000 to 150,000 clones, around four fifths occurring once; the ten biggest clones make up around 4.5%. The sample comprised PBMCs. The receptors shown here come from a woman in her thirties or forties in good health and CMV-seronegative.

The CDR3 DNA is TGTGCCAGTAGTATGGAGCCTCACACCGGGGAGCTGTTTTTT. This encodes CASSMEPHTGELFF. V usage is TRBV19 and J usage is TRBJ2-2; D is unclear. The CDR3 contains 14 residues. Germline loops: CDR1 LNHDA, CDR2 SQIVND (reference sequence). Trimming stripped 3 bases from V and 3 bases from J, with 8 bases between.

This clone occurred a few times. The CDR3 nucleotides are TGTGCCAGCAGTGGAGGGACAGGTGAGATGGAGCAGTACTTC. This sequence encodes CASSGGTGEMEQYF. The gene calls are TRBV2 and TRBJ2-7; TRBD1 matches 8 bases. The CDR3 sequence is 14 residues long. The V gene end was trimmed by 4 bases and the J gene end by 7 bases; junction bases not matched to a gene: 9. Germline assignment: CDR1 SNHLY and CDR2 FYNNEI.

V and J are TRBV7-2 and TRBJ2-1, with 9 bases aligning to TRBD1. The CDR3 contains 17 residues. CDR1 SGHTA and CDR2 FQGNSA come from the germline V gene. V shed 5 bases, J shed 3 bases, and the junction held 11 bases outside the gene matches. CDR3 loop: CASSQGSGTGHYNEQFF. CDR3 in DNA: TGTGCCAGCAGCCAGGGATCCGGGACAGGGCACTACAATGAGCAGTTCTTC.

The CDR3 sequence: CASSSRGGSGTQYF. The CDR3 DNA follows: TGTGCCAGCAGCTCCCGAGGAGGCTCTGGAACCCAGTACTTC. This chain links TRBV7-2 with TRBJ2-5, with D possibly being TRBD2 (5 bases). This CDR3 spans 14 amino acids. V was clipped by 4 bases and J by 8 bases, with 17 bases between them. CDR1 is SGHTA and CDR2 is FQGNSA in the germline V gene.

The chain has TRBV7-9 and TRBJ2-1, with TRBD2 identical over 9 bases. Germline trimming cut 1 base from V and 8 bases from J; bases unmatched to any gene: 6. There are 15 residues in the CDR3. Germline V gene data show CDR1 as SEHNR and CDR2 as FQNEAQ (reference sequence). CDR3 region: CASSLGAGGGHEQFF. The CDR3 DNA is TGTGCCAGCAGCTTAGGAGCGGGGGGTGGGCATGAGCAGTTCTTC.

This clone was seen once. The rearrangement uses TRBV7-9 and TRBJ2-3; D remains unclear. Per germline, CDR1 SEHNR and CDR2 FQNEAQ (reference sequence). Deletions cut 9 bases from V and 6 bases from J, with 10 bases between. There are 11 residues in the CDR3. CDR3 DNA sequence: TGTGCCAGGTCGTTCCCCGATACGCAGTATTTT. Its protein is CARSFPDTQYF.

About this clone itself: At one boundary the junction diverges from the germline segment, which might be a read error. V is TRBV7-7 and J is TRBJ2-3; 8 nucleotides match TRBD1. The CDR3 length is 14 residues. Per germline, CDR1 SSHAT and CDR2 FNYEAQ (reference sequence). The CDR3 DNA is TGTGCTAGCAGCCAGGGACAGGGCACAGATACGCAGTATTTT. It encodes CASSQGQGTDTQYF.

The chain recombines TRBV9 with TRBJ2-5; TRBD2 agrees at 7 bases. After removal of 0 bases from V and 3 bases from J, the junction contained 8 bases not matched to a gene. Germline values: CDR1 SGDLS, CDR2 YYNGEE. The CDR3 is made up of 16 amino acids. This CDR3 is CASSVGVGGLEETQYF. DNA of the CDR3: TGTGCCAGCAGCGTAGGGGTGGGAGGGCTTGAAGAGACCCAGTACTTC.

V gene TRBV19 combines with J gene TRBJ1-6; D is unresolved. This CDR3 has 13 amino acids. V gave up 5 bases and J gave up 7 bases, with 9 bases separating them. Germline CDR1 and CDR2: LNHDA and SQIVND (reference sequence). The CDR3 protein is CASSSQANSPLHF. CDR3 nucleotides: TGTGCCAGTAGTTCGCAGGCGAATTCACCCCTCCACTTT.

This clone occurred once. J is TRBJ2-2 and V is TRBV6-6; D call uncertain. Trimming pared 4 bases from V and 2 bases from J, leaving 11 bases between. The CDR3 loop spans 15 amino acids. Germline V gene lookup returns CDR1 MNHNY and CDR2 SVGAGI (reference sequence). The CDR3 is CASSSLDLNTGELFF. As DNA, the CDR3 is TGTGCCAGCAGTTCCCTAGACCTAAACACCGGGGAGCTGTTTTTT.

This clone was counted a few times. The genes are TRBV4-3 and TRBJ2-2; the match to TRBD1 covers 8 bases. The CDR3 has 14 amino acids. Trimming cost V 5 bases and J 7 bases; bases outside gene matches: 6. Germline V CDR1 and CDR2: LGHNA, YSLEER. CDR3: CASSSQGAVGELFF. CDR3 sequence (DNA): TGCGCCAGCAGCTCGCAGGGGGCGGTCGGGGAGCTGTTTTTT.

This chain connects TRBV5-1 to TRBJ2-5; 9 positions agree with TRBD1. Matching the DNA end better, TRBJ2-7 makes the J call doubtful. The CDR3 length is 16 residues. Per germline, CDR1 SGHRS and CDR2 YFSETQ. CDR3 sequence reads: CASSPTARTGVGEQYF. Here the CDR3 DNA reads TGCGCCAGCAGCCCGACCGCCCGGACAGGGGTGGGCGAGCAGTACTTC.

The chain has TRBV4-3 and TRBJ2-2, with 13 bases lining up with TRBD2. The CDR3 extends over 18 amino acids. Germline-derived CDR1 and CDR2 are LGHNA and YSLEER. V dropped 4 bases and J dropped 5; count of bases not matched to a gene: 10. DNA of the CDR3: TGCGCCAGCAGCCGACTCGGACTAGCGGGAGACGGGACCGGGGAGCTGTTTTTT. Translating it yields CASSRLGLAGDGTGELFF.

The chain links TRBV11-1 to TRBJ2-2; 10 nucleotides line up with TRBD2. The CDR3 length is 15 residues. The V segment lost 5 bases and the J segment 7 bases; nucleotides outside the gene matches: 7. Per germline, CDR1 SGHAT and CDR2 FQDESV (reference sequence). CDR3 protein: CASSPGASGGGELFF. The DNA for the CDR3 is TGTGCCAGCAGCCCCGGGGCTAGCGGGGGCGGGGAGCTGTTTTTT.

CDR3 in DNA: TGCAGCGTTGAAGCAGCCGTCGGACAGGCGAGGGCCTACGAGCAGTACTTC. Protein product: CSVEAAVGQARAYEQYF. V gene TRBV29-1 combines with J gene TRBJ2-7, with TRBD1 matching 7 bases. This CDR3 spans 17 amino acids. The trim removed 1 base at V and 2 bases at J, leaving 14 bases unmatched. Germline CDR1 reads SQVTM; CDR2 reads ANQGSEA.

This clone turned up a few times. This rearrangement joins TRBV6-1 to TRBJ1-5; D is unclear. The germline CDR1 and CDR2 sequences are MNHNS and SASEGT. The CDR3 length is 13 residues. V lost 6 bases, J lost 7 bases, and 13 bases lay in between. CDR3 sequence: CASRPGLRQPQHF. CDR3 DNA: TGTGCCAGCAGGCCGGGGTTGAGGCAGCCCCAGCATTTT.

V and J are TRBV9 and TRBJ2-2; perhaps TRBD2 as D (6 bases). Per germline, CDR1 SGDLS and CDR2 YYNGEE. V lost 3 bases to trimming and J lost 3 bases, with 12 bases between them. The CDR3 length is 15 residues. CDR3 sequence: CASSATSRYTGELFF. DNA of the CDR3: TGTGCCAGCAGCGCCACTAGCCGATACACCGGGGAGCTGTTTTTT.

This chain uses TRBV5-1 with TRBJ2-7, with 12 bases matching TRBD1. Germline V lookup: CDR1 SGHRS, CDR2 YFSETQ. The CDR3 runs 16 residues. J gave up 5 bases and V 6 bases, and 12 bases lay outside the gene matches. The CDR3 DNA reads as TGCGCCAGCAAGGGAGGTGGGACAGGGGGCATCGACGAGCAGTACTTC. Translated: CASKGGGTGGIDEQYF.

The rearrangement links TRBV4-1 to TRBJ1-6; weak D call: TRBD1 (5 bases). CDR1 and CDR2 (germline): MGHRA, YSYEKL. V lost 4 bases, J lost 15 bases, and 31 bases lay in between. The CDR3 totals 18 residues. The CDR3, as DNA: TGCGCCAGCAGCCGAGAGCCGACGTGGGGGGTAGGGCTCCAGGACCTCCACTTT. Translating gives CASSREPTWGVGLQDLHF.

The CDR3 loop reads CASSFGGISTDTQYF. CDR3 coding DNA: TGTGCCAGCAGCTTTGGCGGAATTAGCACAGATACGCAGTATTTT. The chain combines TRBV11-1 with TRBJ2-3; D unresolved. CDR1 is SGHAT and CDR2 is FQDESV in the germline V gene (reference sequence). V was shortened by 3 bases and J by 0 bases, with 10 bases between the two germline ends. This CDR3 spans 15 amino acids.

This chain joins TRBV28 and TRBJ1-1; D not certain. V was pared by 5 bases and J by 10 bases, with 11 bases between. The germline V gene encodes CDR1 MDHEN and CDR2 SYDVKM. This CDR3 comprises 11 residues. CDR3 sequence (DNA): TGTGCCAGCAGTCTTCGAGGAGGAGCTTTCTTT. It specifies CASSLRGGAFF. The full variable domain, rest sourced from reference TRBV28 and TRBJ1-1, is DVKVTQSSRYLVKRTGEKVFLECVQDMDHENMFWYRQDPGLGLRLIYFSYDVKMKEKGDIPEGYSVSREKKERFSLILESASTNQTSMYLCASSLRGGAFFGQGTRLTVV.

The CDR3 DNA reads as TGCGCCAGCAGCTTCCTGGGGAGCGGGGCGGATACGCAGTATTTT. The encoded protein is CASSFLGSGADTQYF. This sequence joins TRBV5-1 and TRBJ2-3, with 7 bases identical to TRBD2. Germline V lookup: CDR1 SGHRS, CDR2 YFSETQ. V was pared by 2 bases and J by 6 bases, with 9 bases of the junction left unmatched. CDR3 length: 15 amino acids.